This TCR beta chain was found in a study of breast tumors, draining lymph nodes, adjacent tissues (dated by TCRdb to 2016 to 2018). About the full investigation: TCR beta repertoires were compared across tumor, adjacent nontumor tissue and axillary lymph nodes obtained from breast cancer patients. In human breast cancer, the study set out to assess how tumor, surrounding tissue and draining lymph node repertoires relate to one another and whether T cells might be exchanged between them. General findings and caveats noted by the study authors: Tumor and nontumor tissue repertoires were found to be significantly more similar in luminal-like than in basal-like breast cancer. Tumor T-cell repertoires showed less diversity than lymph node repertoires and more diversity than nontumor tissue repertoires, and tumor T-cell repertoires showed preferential V and J gene usage. The conclusion that tumor T cells originate in lymph nodes was presented as consistent with a hypothesis rather than as directly demonstrated. The data were judged consistent with most tumor T cells deriving from the lymph node and then expanding within tumor tissue.

Data came from an Illumina HiSeq 2000. TCR beta chain libraries were generated through multiplex PCR amplification. The amplified TCR beta chain products were analyzed by high-throughput sequencing. TCRdb reprocessing: public reads trimmed at Q25 with fastp, clones called with MiXCR, in-frame beta chains kept. CDR3 protein sequences are deduplicated, and each keeps its most common genes and DNA. The sample includes more than 80,000 distinct CDR3 sequences, with less than 40% observed a single time. 5.5% to 7% of the sample lies in the top ten. In regard to this clonotype: The antigen it binds to is not known. Since the CDR3 does not end with the conserved phenylalanine or tryptophan, this likely comes from a read error.

The axillary draining lymph nodes of breast cancer patients were the source of the lymph node samples. Ends trimmed: V by 8 bases, J by 8 bases; bases unmatched to a gene: 7. CDR1 and CDR2 (SNHLY, FYNNEI) derive from the germline V gene. The CDR3 contains 13 residues when both ends are counted. Only the CDR3 DNA is retained, 39 bases long and in frame from the first base. The receptor was derived from a female donor with breast cancer. Some clones in this sample may be carry-over from other donors' samples. Sequencing input: axillary lymph node tissue. The chain is encoded by TRBV2 joined to TRBJ2-4; 9 bases in the middle match TRBD1. The base sequence is TGTGCCAGCCGAGGGACAGGGTTGTACATTCAGTACTAC. This gives the protein CASRGTGLYIQYY.